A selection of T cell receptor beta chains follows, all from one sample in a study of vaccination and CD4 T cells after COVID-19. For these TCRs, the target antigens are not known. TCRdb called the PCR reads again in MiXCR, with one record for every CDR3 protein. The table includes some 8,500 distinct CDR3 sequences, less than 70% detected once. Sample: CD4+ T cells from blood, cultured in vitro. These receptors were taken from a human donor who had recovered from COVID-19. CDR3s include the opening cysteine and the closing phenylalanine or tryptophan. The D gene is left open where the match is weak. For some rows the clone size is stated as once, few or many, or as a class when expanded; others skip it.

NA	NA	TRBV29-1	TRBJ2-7	TGCAGCGTTGACAGGGGCTACGAGCAGTACTTC	CSVDRGYEQYF
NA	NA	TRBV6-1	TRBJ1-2	TGTGCCTCCACCCGGGGAATCCATGGCTACACCTTC	CASTRGIHGYTF
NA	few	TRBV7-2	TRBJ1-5	TGTGCCAGCAGCTTGAAGTGGGATCAGCCCCAGCATTTT	CASSLKWDQPQHF
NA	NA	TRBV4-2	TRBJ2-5	TGTGCCAGCAGCTCCCGCCCTACGGAGACCCAGTACTTC	CASSSRPTETQYF
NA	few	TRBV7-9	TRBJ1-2	TGTGCCAGCAGCTTAGGGGGCAGGGAAGGCGACTATGGCTACACCTTC	CASSLGGREGDYGYTF
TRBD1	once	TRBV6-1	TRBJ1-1	TGTGCCACCCGAACCGGGACAGGGGGCACTGAAGCTTTCTTT	CATRTGTGGTEAFF
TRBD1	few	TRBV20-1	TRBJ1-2	TGCAGTGCTAGCACCACCGGGACAGGGACGGAGGGCTACACCTTC	CSASTTGTGTEGYTF
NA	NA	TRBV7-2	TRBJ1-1	TGTGCCAGCAGCTTAGCCGATGATGAAGCTTTCTTT	CASSLADDEAFF
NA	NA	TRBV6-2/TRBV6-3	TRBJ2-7	TGTGCCAGCAGTTACGGAGGGGTAGGGTACGAGCAGTACTTC	CASSYGGVGYEQYF
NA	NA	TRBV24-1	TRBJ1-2	TGTGCCAGCCCCAGGACGGATAACTATGGCTACACCTTC	CASPRTDNYGYTF
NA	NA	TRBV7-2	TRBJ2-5	TGTGCCAGCAGCTTACGTCCCCCAGGGGGATTGGGGGGGGAGACCCAGTACTTC	CASSLRPPGGLGGETQYF
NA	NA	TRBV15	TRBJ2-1	TGTGCCACCAGCAGAGCCCCCGATAGGGCGTTCTTC	CATSRAPDRAFF
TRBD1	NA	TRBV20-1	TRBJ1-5	TGCAGTGCCCCCAGGGGGTCCAATCAGCCCCAGCATTTT	CSAPRGSNQPQHF
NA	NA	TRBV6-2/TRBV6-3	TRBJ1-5	TGTGCCGGCAGGAGGACAGCTAGCAATCAGCCCCAGCATTTT	CAGRRTASNQPQHF
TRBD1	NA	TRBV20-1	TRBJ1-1	TGCAGTGCTAGAGGGCCCACAGGGGCCAGGACTGAAGCTTTCTTT	CSARGPTGARTEAFF
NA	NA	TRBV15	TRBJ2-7	TGTGCCACCAGCGAAGGCGGGAAAAGCTCCTACGAGCAGTACTTC	CATSEGGKSSYEQYF
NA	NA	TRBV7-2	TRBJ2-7	TGTGCCAGCAGCTTAGCGAGTAGCGGTTCCTACGAGCAGTACTTC	CASSLASSGSYEQYF
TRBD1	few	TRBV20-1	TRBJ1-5	TGCAGTGCGCCTACAGGGGGCAATCAGCCCCAGCATTTT	CSAPTGGNQPQHF